This TCR beta chain was documented in a study of shared clonotypes between healthy human individuals. Study-wide background: A donor's plate count was three for CD4 naive and three for CD4 memory; CD8 naive had two and CD8 memory one.

V dropped 9 bases and J dropped 5 bases, with 13 bases sitting between them. The germline gives CDR1 SNHLY, CDR2 FYNNEI. CDR3 size: 12 residues. This clone was seen a single time. The assay used deep level. It was roughly 190 ng DNA, 28,000 or so T cell genomes, that sorted-subset replicate PCRs used. Method: immunoSEQ multiplex PCR; TCRdb's copy keeps in-frame clones and lacks some. The sample has more than 2,000,000 clones; approximately 95% are singletons. The sequence derives from a man aged 18 to 30 in good health. Some clones in this sample may be carry-over from other donors' samples. The chain combines TRBV2 with TRBJ2-5; D possibly matches TRBD1 or TRBD2 (5 bases each). The sample comprised naive CD4+ T cells from PBMCs. Subset indicated: CD45RA+ positively selected. The CDR3 DNA reads as TGTGCCAGGGGGGTCCGCGGGGAGACCCAGTACTTC. Translated, it gives CARGVRGETQYF.